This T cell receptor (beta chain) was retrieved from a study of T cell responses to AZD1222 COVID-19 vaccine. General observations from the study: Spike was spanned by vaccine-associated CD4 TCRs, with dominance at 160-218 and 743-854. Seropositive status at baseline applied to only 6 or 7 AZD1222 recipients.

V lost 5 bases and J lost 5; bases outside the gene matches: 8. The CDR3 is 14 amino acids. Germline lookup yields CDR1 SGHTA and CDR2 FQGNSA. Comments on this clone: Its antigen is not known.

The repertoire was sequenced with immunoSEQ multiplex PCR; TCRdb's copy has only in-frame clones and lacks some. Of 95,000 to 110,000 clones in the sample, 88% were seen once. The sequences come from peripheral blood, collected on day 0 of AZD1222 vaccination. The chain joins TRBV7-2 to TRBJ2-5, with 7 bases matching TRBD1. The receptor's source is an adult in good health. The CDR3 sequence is CASSKRGLVETQYF. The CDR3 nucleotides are TGTGCCAGCAGCAAAAGGGGGCTGGTTGAGACCCAGTACTTC.